This T cell receptor beta chain was sequenced in a study of graft-versus-host responses after intestinal transplantation. Of note for this clone: No antigen is known for it.

TCRdb keeps only in-frame clones here, not all; method: immunoSEQ multiplex PCR. The table records about 86,000 clones, roughly 90% of them present only once. Trimming pared 2 bases from V and 4 bases from J, leaving 14 bases between. Germline V gene lookup returns CDR1 WSHSY and CDR2 SAAADI. There are 15 residues in the CDR3. This specimen was unstimulated CD8+ T cells sorted from spleen or lymph node cells, taken before intestinal transplant. The chain is built from TRBV10-2 and TRBJ1-1; no reliable D call. This TCR came from a human donor who received an intestinal transplant. CDR3 DNA sequence: TGCGCCAGCAGTGAGCTAGGAGGGAGCTTCACTGAAGCTTTCTTT. Its translation is CASSELGGSFTEAFF.